Listed here are 20 T cell receptor beta chains from one sample, sequenced in a study of sequential checkpoint blockade in melanoma. The repertoire was sequenced with immunoSEQ multiplex PCR; TCRdb's copy has only in-frame clones and lacks some. Of about 5,300 clones listed, approximately 78% are singletons. Treatment: randomized to nivolumab then ipilimumab (arm A) or the reverse (arm B). The specimen comprised CD8+ T cells sorted from blood (inferred from file names), sampled from a patient given nivolumab and ipilimumab in sequence. The receptors shown here come from a human donor with melanoma.

The CDR3, as DNA: TGTGCCAGCAGCGGTTCCGGGACACAAGCTACGAACTATGGCTACACCTTC. Its translation: CASSGSGTQATNYGYTF. The chain joins TRBV9 to TRBJ1-2, with TRBD1 as a possible D gene (6 bases). Trimming shortened V by 3 bases and J by 2 bases, and 20 bases separated the two germline ends. CDR1 and CDR2 (germline): SGDLS, YYNGEE. The CDR3 loop spans 17 amino acids. Looking up the rest from reference TRBV9 and TRBJ1-2 gives the full variable domain: DSGVTQTPKHLITATGQRVTLRCSPRSGDLSVYWYQQSLDQGLQFLIQYYNGEERAKGNILERFSAQQFPDLHSELNLSSLELGDSALYFCASSGSGTQATNYGYTFGSGTRLTVV.

This chain links TRBV10-3 with TRBJ2-7; the match to TRBD1 covers 9 bases. The V gene's germline CDR1 is ENHRY and CDR2 SYGVKD. Trimming cost V 1 base and J 4 bases; bases outside gene matches: 8. The CDR3 totals 16 residues. The CDR3 spells CAISELGQGRLYEQYF. The CDR3 coding sequence is TGTGCCATCAGTGAGTTGGGACAGGGCCGTCTGTACGAGCAGTACTTC.

The CDR3 sequence: CASSSNRGMNTEAFF. DNA of the CDR3: TGCGCCAGCAGCTCAAACAGGGGCATGAACACTGAAGCTTTCTTT. The rearrangement links TRBV5-1 to TRBJ1-1; TRBD1 matches 7 bases. Germline assignment: CDR1 SGHRS and CDR2 YFSETQ. The CDR3 has 15 amino acids. V was pared by 3 bases and J by 0 bases, with 5 bases of the junction left unmatched. The full variable domain, in which reference TRBV5-1 and TRBJ1-1 provide the parts outside the CDR3, is KAGVTQTPRYLIKTRGQQVTLSCSPISGHRSVSWYQQTPGQGLQFLFEYFSETQRNKGNFPGRFSGRQFSNSRSEMNVSTLELGDSALYLCASSSNRGMNTEAFFGQGTRLTVV.

The genes are TRBV9 and TRBJ1-1; D is undetermined. V was pared by 3 bases and J by 6 bases, with 12 bases between. The CDR3 runs 13 residues. CDR1 is SGDLS, CDR2 YYNGEE, per germline. In nucleotides, the CDR3 is TGTGCCAGCAGCGCCAGCCATAGCCCTGAAGCTTTCTTT. As protein: CASSASHSPEAFF.

DNA of the CDR3: TGTGCCAGCTCACCACCAAGAGCGGGAGAGACCCAGTACTTC. This gives the protein CASSPPRAGETQYF. The chain carries TRBV18 and TRBJ2-5, with D possibly being TRBD2 (6 bases). From germline, CDR1 is KGHSH and CDR2 LQKENI. The germline V and J ends were trimmed by 0 bases and 4 bases, with 9 bases remaining between them. This CDR3 is 14 amino acids long.

CDR3 protein: CASSQTRGQGALTEAFF. Here the CDR3 DNA reads TGCGCCAGCAGCCAAACCCGGGGACAGGGGGCGTTGACTGAAGCTTTCTTT. This sequence joins TRBV4-3 and TRBJ1-1; 12 positions match TRBD1. V lost 2 bases, J lost 5 bases, and 9 bases stayed unmatched. The CDR3 contains 17 residues. In germline, CDR1 is LGHNA, CDR2 YSLEER.

The chain carries TRBV14 and TRBJ2-7, with 11 bases lining up with TRBD1. CDR1 is SGHDN and CDR2 is FVKESK in the germline V gene. The CDR3 consists of 15 residues. V lost 4 bases to trimming and J lost 3 bases; unmatched junction nucleotides: 5. The CDR3 DNA reads as TGTGCCAGCAGCCCTGCCGGGACAGGGGGCTACGAGCAGTACTTC. Amino acid sequence: CASSPAGTGGYEQYF.

This chain joins TRBV19 and TRBJ1-5; D is unresolved. Trimming stripped 3 bases from V and 3 bases from J, with 12 bases between. Germline V CDR1 and CDR2: LNHDA, SQIVND (reference sequence). The length of the CDR3 is 15 residues. Here the CDR3 DNA reads TGTGCCAGTAGTATTAAGGCAGGCAACAATCAGCCCCAGCATTTT. This sequence encodes CASSIKAGNNQPQHF. Filled out from reference TRBV19 and TRBJ1-5, the complete variable domain reads DGGITQSPKYLFRKEGQNVTLSCEQNLNHDAMYWYRQDPGQGLRLIYYSQIVNDFQKGDIAEGYSVSREKKESFPLTVTSAQKNPTAFYLCASSIKAGNNQPQHFGDGTRLSIL.

This clone appeared a single time. This sequence joins TRBV5-4 and TRBJ2-7; D unclear. V lost 0 bases and J 5 bases, leaving 9 bases between the germline ends. CDR3 length equals 13 residues. The germline CDR1 and CDR2 sequences are SGHNT and YYREEE (reference sequence). The DNA for the CDR3 is TGTGCCAGCAGCTTGGGTTCCCTTGACGAGCAGTACTTC. This sequence encodes CASSLGSLDEQYF.

In DNA, the CDR3 is TGTGCCAGCAGTGAAGCTAGGGCAGGGCTGCGTAGCAATCAGCCCCAGCATTTT. Protein: CASSEARAGLRSNQPQHF. This chain connects TRBV2 to TRBJ1-5, with D possibly being TRBD1 (5 bases). Trimming shortened V by 0 bases and J by 0 bases, and 15 bases separated the two germline ends. The length of the CDR3 is 18 residues. The germline CDR1 and CDR2 sequences are SNHLY and FYNNEI.

This CDR3 is CASSSRGNTEAFF. Written as DNA, the CDR3 is TGTGCCAGCAGTAGTCGCGGGAACACTGAAGCTTTCTTT. This sequence joins TRBV27 and TRBJ1-1; D not resolved. CDR3 length: 13 amino acids. The V and J ends lost 5 bases and 1 base respectively, with 8 bases between them. The germline gives CDR1 MNHEY, CDR2 SMNVEV (reference sequence).

The chain recombines TRBV7-9 with TRBJ1-5, with 10 bases matching TRBD1. J was trimmed by 3 bases and V by 5 bases; bases with no gene match: 4. The CDR3 has 15 residues. The germline gives CDR1 SEHNR, CDR2 FQNEAQ (reference sequence). CDR3 loop: CASSTTGGVNQPQHF. DNA for the CDR3: TGTGCCAGCAGCACGACAGGGGGCGTCAATCAGCCCCAGCATTTT.

This chain connects TRBV28 to TRBJ2-7; no firm D call. There are 11 residues in the CDR3. Germline lookup yields CDR1 MDHEN and CDR2 SYDVKM. Trimming cost V 5 bases and J 7 bases, with 9 bases left between them. Here the CDR3 reads CASSVTNEQYF. CDR3 nucleotides: TGTGCCAGCAGTGTCACTAATGAGCAGTACTTC.

The chain uses TRBV7-6 and TRBJ2-7; 13 bases fit TRBD2. Germline V lookup: CDR1 SGHVS, CDR2 FNYEAQ. CDR3 size: 15 residues. Trimming took 5 bases from V and 12 from J; bases not matched to a gene: 13. This CDR3 is CASSNPGLAGPNWYF. As DNA, the CDR3 is TGTGCCAGCAGCAACCCGGGACTAGCGGGGCCTAACTGGTACTTC.

This sequence joins TRBV7-9 and TRBJ1-2, with D tentatively TRBD1 (6 bases). V lost 7 bases and J lost 6, with 21 bases in between. Germline V gene sequence: CDR1 SEHNR, CDR2 FQNEAQ (reference sequence). CDR3 length equals 15 residues. CDR3 loop: CASTLSGAGADGYTF. As DNA, the CDR3 is TGTGCCAGCACCCTCTCGGGGGCGGGGGCAGATGGCTACACCTTC. Filled out from reference TRBV7-9 and TRBJ1-2, the complete variable domain reads DTGVSQNPRHKITKRGQNVTFRCDPISEHNRLYWYRQTLGQGPEFLTYFQNEAQLEKSRLLSDRFSAERPKGSFSTLEIQRTEQGDSAMYLCASTLSGAGADGYTFGSGTRLTVV.

The chain employs TRBV19 and TRBJ1-1; D remains ambiguous. Germline CDR1 is LNHDA and CDR2 is SQIVND (reference sequence). This CDR3 region has 15 residues. Between the trimmed V and J ends, which lost 5 bases and 4 bases, there was a span of 17 bases. CDR3 in DNA: TGTGCCAGTAGTCTCCAGGACTACGGGAGCACTGAAGCTTTCTTT. This codes for CASSLQDYGSTEAFF.

The rearrangement joins TRBV9 to TRBJ1-1; D may be TRBD1 (6 bases). The ends were cut back, 3 bases at V and 5 bases at J, with 8 bases in the middle. The CDR3 runs to 12 residues. The germline V gene has CDR1 SGDLS and CDR2 YYNGEE. The CDR3: CASSATGTEAFF. The CDR3, as DNA: TGTGCCAGCAGCGCAACAGGGACTGAAGCTTTCTTT.

This clone was observed a handful of times. The chain has TRBV7-2 and TRBJ2-1, with 12 bases lining up with TRBD2. The CDR3 has 16 amino acids. Unmatched junction bases numbered 4, after V lost 2 bases and J lost 5 bases. Germline V gene lookup returns CDR1 SGHTA and CDR2 FQGNSA. CDR3 sequence: CASSLWLAGGDNEQFF. CDR3 coding DNA: TGTGCCAGCAGCTTATGGCTAGCGGGGGGGGACAATGAGCAGTTCTTC. The variable domain in full, completed from reference TRBV7-2 and TRBJ2-1, reads GAGVSQSPSNKVTEKGKDVELRCDPISGHTALYWYRQSLGQGLEFLIYFQGNSAPDKSGLPSDRFSAERTGGSVSTLTIQRTQQEDSAVYLCASSLWLAGGDNEQFFGPGTRLTVL.

In DNA form, the CDR3 reads TGTGCCAGCAGCGGGGCTGTAGGGAATCCCTACGAGCAGTACTTC. This gives the protein CASSGAVGNPYEQYF. The chain employs TRBV5-4 and TRBJ2-5, with D tentatively TRBD1 (5 bases). TRBJ2-7 explains the end of the DNA better; the J call may be wrong. Germline V CDR1 and CDR2: SGHNT, YYREEE (reference sequence). The CDR3 is 15 residues long.

This clone was counted a few times. The chain employs TRBV28 and TRBJ1-3; D unclear. Germline V CDR1 and CDR2: MDHEN, SYDVKM. Trimming took off 9 bases at V and 0 bases at J, with 15 bases between the two ends. CDR3 size: 15 residues. The CDR3 reads CASKEETLSGNTIYF. The CDR3 DNA sequence: TGTGCCAGTAAAGAGGAGACCCTCTCTGGAAACACCATATATTTT.